The T cell receptor (beta chain) under discussion was sequenced for a study of blood T cell repertoires in COVID-19. Study-wide background: Collection of acute and convalescent COVID-19 samples took place in the United States, Italy and Spain.

Data came from immunoSEQ multiplex PCR; TCRdb stores just in-frame clones and leaves some out. The sample has around 220,000 clones, almost 90% seen once. Those enrolled, adults aged roughly 18 to 95 years, came from 25 or so US areas. This CDR3 is 17 amino acids long. V shed 5 bases, J shed 5 bases, and the junction held 11 bases outside the gene matches. CDR1 is SGHTA, CDR2 FQGTGA, per germline. The specimen sequenced was PBMCs or T cells enriched from blood (not recorded which). The sequence was obtained from a woman aged 50 to 60 with acute COVID-19. The chain is built from TRBV7-3 and TRBJ2-2, with TRBD2 matching 10 bases. The CDR3 bases are TGTGCCAGCAGCCGAGGGGCTAGCGGGAGTACGACCGGGGAGCTGTTTTTT. Amino acids: CASSRGASGSTTGELFF.